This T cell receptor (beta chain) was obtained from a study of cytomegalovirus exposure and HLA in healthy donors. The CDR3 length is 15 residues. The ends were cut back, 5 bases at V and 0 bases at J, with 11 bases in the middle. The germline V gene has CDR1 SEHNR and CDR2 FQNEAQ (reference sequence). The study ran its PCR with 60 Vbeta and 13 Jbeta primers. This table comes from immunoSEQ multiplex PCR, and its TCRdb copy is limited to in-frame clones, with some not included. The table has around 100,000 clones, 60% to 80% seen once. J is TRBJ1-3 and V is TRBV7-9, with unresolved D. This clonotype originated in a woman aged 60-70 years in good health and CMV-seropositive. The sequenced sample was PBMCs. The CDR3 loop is CASSDAQVSGNTIYF. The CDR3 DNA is TGTGCCAGCAGCGACGCCCAGGTCTCTGGAAACACCATATATTTT.